This T cell receptor (beta chain) was identified in a study of blood T cell repertoires in COVID-19. Original data processing: From reference gene primer amplification, estimates of nucleated cell counts were derived. Only in-frame clones appear in the TCRdb table, and some are missing; sequencing was by immunoSEQ multiplex PCR. That table furnishes V, J and clone size, whereas the DNA furnished D and trimming. Seen here are about 190,000 clones, roughly 90% observed once, and the top ten hold around 7%. The trim removed 5 bases at V and 0 bases at J, leaving 4 bases unmatched. Germline V gives CDR1 MGHDK, CDR2 SYGVNS. The CDR3 runs 14 residues.

The sequencing input was peripheral blood. The clonotype originates from a man aged 40-50 years with acute or convalescent COVID-19. The V gene is TRBV25-1, the J gene TRBJ2-7; the match to TRBD2 covers 7 bases. DNA of the CDR3: TGTGCCAGCAGTTATGGCGGGGGCTCCTACGAGCAGTACTTC. Its translation is CASSYGGGSYEQYF.